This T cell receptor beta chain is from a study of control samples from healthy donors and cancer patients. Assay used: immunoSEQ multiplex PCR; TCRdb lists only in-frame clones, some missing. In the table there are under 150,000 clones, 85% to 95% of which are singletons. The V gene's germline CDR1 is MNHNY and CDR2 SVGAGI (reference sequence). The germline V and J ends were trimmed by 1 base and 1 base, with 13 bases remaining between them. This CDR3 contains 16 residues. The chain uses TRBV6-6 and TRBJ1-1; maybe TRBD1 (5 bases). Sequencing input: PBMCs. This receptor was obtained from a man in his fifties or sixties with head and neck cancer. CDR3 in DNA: TGTGCCAGCAGTTACTGGCCCGGGGCCAAGAACACTGAAGCTTTCTTT. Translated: CASSYWPGAKNTEAFF.